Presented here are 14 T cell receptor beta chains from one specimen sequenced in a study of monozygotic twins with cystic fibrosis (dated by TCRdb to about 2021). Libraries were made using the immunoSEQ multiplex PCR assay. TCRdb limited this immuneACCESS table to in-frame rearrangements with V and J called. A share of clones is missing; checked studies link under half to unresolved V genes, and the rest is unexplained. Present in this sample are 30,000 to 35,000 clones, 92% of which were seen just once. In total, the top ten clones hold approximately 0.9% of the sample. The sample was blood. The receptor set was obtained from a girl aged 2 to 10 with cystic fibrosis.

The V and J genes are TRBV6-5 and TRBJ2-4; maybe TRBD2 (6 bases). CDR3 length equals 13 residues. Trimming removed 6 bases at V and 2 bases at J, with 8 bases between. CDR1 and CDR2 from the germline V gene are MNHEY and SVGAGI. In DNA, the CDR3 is TGTGCCAGCAGCGGGGGATCCAAAAACATTCAGTACTTC. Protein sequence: CASSGGSKNIQYF.

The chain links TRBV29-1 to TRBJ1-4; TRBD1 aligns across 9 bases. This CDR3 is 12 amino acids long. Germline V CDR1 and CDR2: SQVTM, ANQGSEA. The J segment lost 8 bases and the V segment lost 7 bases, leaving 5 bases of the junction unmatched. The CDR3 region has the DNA TGCAGCGCCTCAGGGACAGGGGAAAAACTGTTTTTT. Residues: CSASGTGEKLFF.

This chain's CDR3 is CSASMTAEPTNEKLFF. The CDR3 DNA sequence: TGCAGCGCTTCCATGACCGCGGAACCAACTAATGAAAAACTGTTTTTT. The J gene is TRBJ1-4, the V gene TRBV29-1; D is undetermined. Trimming removed 7 bases from V and 0 bases from J, with 18 bases in between. CDR3 length: 16 residues. From germline, CDR1 is SQVTM and CDR2 ANQGSEA.

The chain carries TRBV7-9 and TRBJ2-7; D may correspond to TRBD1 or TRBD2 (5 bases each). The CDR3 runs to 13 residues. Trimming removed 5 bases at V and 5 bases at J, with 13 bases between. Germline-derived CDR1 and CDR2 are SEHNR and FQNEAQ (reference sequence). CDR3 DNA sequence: TGTGCCAGCAGCCGAGGGGATCTCCACGAGCAGTACTTC. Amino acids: CASSRGDLHEQYF.

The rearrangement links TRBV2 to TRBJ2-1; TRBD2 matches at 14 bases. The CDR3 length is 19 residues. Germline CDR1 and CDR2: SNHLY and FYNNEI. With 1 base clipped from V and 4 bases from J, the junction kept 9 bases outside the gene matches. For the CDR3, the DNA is TGTGCCAGCAGTGAAGAGGGACTAGCGGGAGTCCGGGGTTACAATGAGCAGTTCTTC. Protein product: CASSEEGLAGVRGYNEQFF.

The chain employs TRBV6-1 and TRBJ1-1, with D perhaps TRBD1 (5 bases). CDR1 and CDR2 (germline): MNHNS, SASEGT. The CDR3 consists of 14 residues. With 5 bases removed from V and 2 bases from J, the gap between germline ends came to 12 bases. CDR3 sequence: CASSPGGGNTEAFF. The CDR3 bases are TGTGCCAGCAGTCCGGGGGGAGGTAACACTGAAGCTTTCTTT.

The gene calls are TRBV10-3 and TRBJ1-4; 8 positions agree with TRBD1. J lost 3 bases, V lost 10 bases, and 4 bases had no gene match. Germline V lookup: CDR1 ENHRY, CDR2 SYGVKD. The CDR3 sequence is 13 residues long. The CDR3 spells CATGQGPNEKLFF. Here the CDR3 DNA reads TGTGCCACCGGACAGGGTCCTAATGAAAAACTGTTTTTT.

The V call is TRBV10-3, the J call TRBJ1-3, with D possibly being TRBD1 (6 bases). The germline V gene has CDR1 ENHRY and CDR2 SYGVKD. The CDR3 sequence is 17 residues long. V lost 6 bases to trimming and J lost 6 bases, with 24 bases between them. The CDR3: CAISRGGEVSIENTIYF. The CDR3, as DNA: TGTGCCATCAGCCGGGGGGGCGAGGTTTCTATCGAAAACACCATATATTTT.

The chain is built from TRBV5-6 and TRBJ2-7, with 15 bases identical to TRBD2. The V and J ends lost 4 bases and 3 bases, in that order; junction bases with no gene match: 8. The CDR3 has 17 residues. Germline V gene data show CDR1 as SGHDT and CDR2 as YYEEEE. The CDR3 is CASSPGTSGGPHYEQYF. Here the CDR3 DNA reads TGTGCCAGCAGCCCTGGGACTAGCGGGGGGCCACACTACGAGCAGTACTTC.

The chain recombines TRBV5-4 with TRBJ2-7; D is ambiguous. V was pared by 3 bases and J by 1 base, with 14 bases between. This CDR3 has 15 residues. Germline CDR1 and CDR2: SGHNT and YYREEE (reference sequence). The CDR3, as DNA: TGTGCCAGCAGCTCGTTCGGACGGAGATCCTACGAGCAGTACTTC. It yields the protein CASSSFGRRSYEQYF.

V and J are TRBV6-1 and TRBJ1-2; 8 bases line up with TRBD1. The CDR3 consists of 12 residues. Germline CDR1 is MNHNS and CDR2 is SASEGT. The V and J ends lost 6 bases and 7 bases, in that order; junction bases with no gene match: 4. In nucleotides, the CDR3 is TGTGCCAGCAGCCTGGACAGGGTTGGCTACACCTTC. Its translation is CASSLDRVGYTF.

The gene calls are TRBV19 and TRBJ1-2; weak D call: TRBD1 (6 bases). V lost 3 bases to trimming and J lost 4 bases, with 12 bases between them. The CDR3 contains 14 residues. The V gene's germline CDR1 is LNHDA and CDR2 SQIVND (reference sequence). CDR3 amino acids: CASSMLDRIYGYTF. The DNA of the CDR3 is TGTGCCAGTAGTATGCTTGACAGGATCTATGGCTACACCTTC.

CDR3 region: CASSLGPQGRNQPQHF. In nucleotides, the CDR3 is TGTGCCAGCAGTTTAGGGCCCCAGGGGAGGAATCAGCCCCAGCATTTT. The genes are TRBV28 and TRBJ1-5; weak D call: TRBD1 (6 bases). Looked up from germline, CDR1 is MDHEN and CDR2 is SYDVKM. The germline V and J ends were trimmed by 2 bases and 4 bases, with 15 bases remaining between them. This CDR3 spans 16 amino acids.

As DNA, the CDR3 is TGTGCCAGCAGTGAAGTAGACAGCAACTCTGGGGCCAACGTCCTGACTTTC. Translated: CASSEVDSNSGANVLTF. The chain is built from TRBV6-1 and TRBJ2-6; weak D call: TRBD1 (5 bases). V lost 1 base, J lost 0 bases, and 10 bases lay in between. The CDR3 is 17 amino acids. The germline CDR1 and CDR2 sequences are MNHNS and SASEGT.